The 31 T cell receptor beta chains below were found in one sample sequenced in a study of T cell responses to AZD1222 COVID-19 vaccine. Sequencing used immunoSEQ multiplex PCR; TCRdb keeps in-frame clones, though not all of them. The table includes about 160,000 clones, 94% detected once. This specimen was peripheral blood, taken 28 days after the second AZD1222 dose. The receptors derive from an adult who received the AZD1222 COVID-19 vaccine.

The rearrangement uses TRBV28 and TRBJ1-2; no clear D gene. Germline V gives CDR1 MDHEN, CDR2 SYDVKM. V lost 8 bases and J lost 6, with 13 bases in between. The CDR3 spans 12 residues. CDR3 sequence reads: CASVATADGYTF. The CDR3 nucleotides read TGTGCCAGCGTCGCTACCGCAGATGGCTACACCTTC.

There are a few counts of this clone. This chain links TRBV5-8 with TRBJ1-4, with 9 bases lining up with TRBD1. Trimming took 4 bases from V and 8 from J; bases not matched to a gene: 6. This CDR3 has 14 residues. Germline CDR1 is SGHTS and CDR2 is YDEGEE. CDR3 sequence: CASSRDRVGEKLFF. The CDR3 coding sequence is TGTGCCAGCAGCCGGGACAGGGTTGGAGAAAAACTGTTTTTT.

V and J are TRBV2 and TRBJ1-2, with D tentatively TRBD1 (6 bases). The CDR3 contains 12 residues. CDR1 and CDR2 from the germline V gene are SNHLY and FYNNEI. V was clipped by 8 bases and J by 2 bases, with 9 bases between them. The CDR3 sequence: CASLQGNYGYTF. CDR3 in DNA: TGTGCCAGCCTCCAGGGGAACTATGGCTACACCTTC.

This clone was seen a single time. The chain joins TRBV7-6 to TRBJ2-3; D is perhaps TRBD1 or TRBD2 (6 bases each). CDR1 and CDR2 from the germline V gene are SGHVS and FNYEAQ. V was trimmed by 4 bases and J by 1 base, leaving 12 bases between them. The CDR3 runs 15 residues. The CDR3 sequence: CASSSGDFRTDTQYF. The CDR3 coding sequence is TGTGCCAGCAGCTCAGGGGACTTTCGCACAGATACGCAGTATTTT. Supplemented by reference TRBV7-6 and TRBJ2-3, the full variable domain reads GAGVSQSPRYKVTKRGQDVALRCDPISGHVSLYWYRQALGQGPEFLTYFNYEAQQDKSGLPNDRFSAERPEGSISTLTIQRTEQRDSAMYRCASSSGDFRTDTQYFGPGTRLTVL.

J is TRBJ1-5 and V is TRBV15; unclear D gene. The CDR3 contains 14 residues. From germline, CDR1 is LNHNV and CDR2 YYDKDF (reference sequence). V lost 3 bases to trimming and J lost 0 bases, with 6 bases between them. CDR3 sequence reads: CATSSHTSNQPQHF. The CDR3 DNA reads TGTGCCACCAGCAGCCACACTAGCAATCAGCCCCAGCATTTT.

This clone was counted a single time. The J gene is TRBJ2-7, the V gene TRBV9, with D tentatively TRBD2 (6 bases). The V gene's germline CDR1 is SGDLS and CDR2 YYNGEE. Trimming removed 5 bases at V and 3 bases at J, with 15 bases between. The CDR3 totals 14 residues. Written as DNA, the CDR3 is TGTGCCAGCAGTGCCGGAGGGATGGGCTACGAGCAGTACTTC. Protein product: CASSAGGMGYEQYF.

The CDR3 is CASSPGQPLSNQPQHF. Here the CDR3 DNA reads TGTGCCAGCAGCCCGGGACAGCCTTTAAGCAATCAGCCCCAGCATTTT. This chain uses TRBV7-8 with TRBJ1-5, with TRBD1 identical over 7 bases. CDR1 is SGHVS, CDR2 FQNEAQ, per germline. This CDR3 is 16 amino acids long. V lost 5 bases to trimming and J lost 1 base; unmatched junction nucleotides: 8.

In this sample, this clone turned up once. The CDR3 DNA follows: TGCGCCAGCAGCTTGCAGGGTCTAAGCGGGAGTAGGTCCGGGGAGCTGTTTTTT. Translation gives CASSLQGLSGSRSGELFF. The chain links TRBV5-1 to TRBJ2-2; TRBD2 aligns across 8 bases. The CDR3 sequence is 18 residues long. V dropped 1 base and J dropped 6; count of bases not matched to a gene: 14. Germline V gene sequence: CDR1 SGHRS, CDR2 YFSETQ.

This clone was seen only once. The genes are TRBV4-1 and TRBJ2-5, with TRBD1 identical over 7 bases. This CDR3 has 15 amino acids. Germline CDR1 and CDR2: MGHRA and YSYEKL. The ends lost 6 bases at V and 5 bases at J; junction bases unmatched: 12. The CDR3 bases are TGCGCCAGCAGATTTACAGGGGTAAATTTGGAGACCCAGTACTTC. This gives the protein CASRFTGVNLETQYF.

This chain connects TRBV28 to TRBJ2-7; TRBD2 is a possible D gene (7 bases). The V gene's germline CDR1 is MDHEN and CDR2 SYDVKM. Trimming pared 6 bases from V and 2 bases from J, leaving 14 bases between. The CDR3 has 14 amino acids. The CDR3 nucleotides read TGTGCCAGCAGGGGGGGGGCGCGTCCCTACGAGCAGTACTTC. This gives the protein CASRGGARPYEQYF. The full variable domain, its missing parts supplied by reference TRBV28 and TRBJ2-7, is DVKVTQSSRYLVKRTGEKVFLECVQDMDHENMFWYRQDPGLGLRLIYFSYDVKMKEKGDIPEGYSVSREKKERFSLILESASTNQTSMYLCASRGGARPYEQYFGPGTRLTVT.

V and J are TRBV29-1 and TRBJ2-1, with D tentatively TRBD2 (5 bases). The germline CDR1 and CDR2 sequences are SQVTM and ANQGSEA. This CDR3 region has 13 residues. V was cut by 7 bases and J by 3 bases, with 13 bases left in between. In DNA, the CDR3 is TGCAGCGGCCGGCTAGCCGGCTACAATGAGCAGTTCTTC. Translated: CSGRLAGYNEQFF.

The chain joins TRBV6-5 to TRBJ2-5; possible D gene TRBD2, 5 bases. This CDR3 spans 15 amino acids. Germline V gives CDR1 MNHEY, CDR2 SVGAGI. Between the trimmed V and J ends, which lost 6 bases and 1 base, there was a span of 15 bases. Here the CDR3 reads CASRLGVRLQETQYF. Written as DNA, the CDR3 is TGTGCCAGCAGACTAGGAGTCCGCCTCCAAGAGACCCAGTACTTC.

This clone was seen just once. V gene TRBV6-5 combines with J gene TRBJ1-4; TRBD1 agrees at 7 bases. This CDR3 is 15 amino acids long. Germline V gives CDR1 MNHEY, CDR2 SVGAGI. V lost 6 bases to trimming and J lost 4 bases; unmatched junction nucleotides: 8. The CDR3 DNA follows: TGTGCCAGCAGGCACAGGGGTCGGATTAATGAAAAACTGTTTTTT. Its protein is CASRHRGRINEKLFF.

The chain recombines TRBV7-2 with TRBJ1-5; D remains unclear. Germline CDR1 SGHTA, CDR2 FQGNSA. This CDR3 contains 15 residues. Between the trimmed V and J ends, which lost 3 bases and 5 bases, there was a span of 14 bases. CDR3: CASSLVGDGYQPQHF. CDR3 bases: TGTGCCAGCAGCTTGGTCGGGGATGGGTATCAGCCCCAGCATTTT.

This chain uses TRBV15 with TRBJ1-5, with D perhaps TRBD1 (6 bases). Trimming stripped 1 base from V and 1 base from J, with 14 bases between. Germline V CDR1 and CDR2: LNHNV, YYDKDF (reference sequence). The CDR3 is made up of 17 amino acids. The CDR3 DNA is TGTGCCACCAGCAGAGCCCCCTGGGGGGGCAGCAATCAGCCCCAGCATTTT. Translating gives CATSRAPWGGSNQPQHF.

This chain connects TRBV6-1 to TRBJ2-7, with 9 bases matching TRBD2. J lost 4 bases, V lost 3 bases, and 10 bases had no gene match. The germline CDR1 and CDR2 sequences are MNHNS and SASEGT. CDR3 length: 16 residues. The CDR3 spells CASSDPPGGRAYEQYF. The CDR3 DNA reads as TGTGCCAGCAGTGACCCCCCGGGCGGGAGGGCTTACGAGCAGTACTTC.

The CDR3 coding sequence is TGTGCCAGCAGCCCCCCCGGGACGGTGAACACCGGGGAGCTGTTTTTT. Its protein is CASSPPGTVNTGELFF. V is TRBV5-5 and J is TRBJ2-2; D might be TRBD1 or TRBD2, each matching 5 bases. The CDR3 is 16 amino acids. Per germline, CDR1 SGHKS and CDR2 YYEKEE (reference sequence). Deletions cut 4 bases from V and 1 base from J, with 14 bases between.

V usage is TRBV5-1 and J usage is TRBJ1-4; 11 positions agree with TRBD1. This CDR3 is built from 14 residues. The V segment lost 4 bases and the J segment 7 bases; nucleotides outside the gene matches: 3. From germline, CDR1 is SGHRS and CDR2 YFSETQ. The DNA for the CDR3 is TGCGCCAGCAGCAACGGGACAGGGGGTGAAAAACTGTTTTTT. It specifies CASSNGTGGEKLFF.

This chain links TRBV6-5 with TRBJ2-3; D unclear. Trimming pared 4 bases from V and 5 bases from J, leaving 7 bases between. Germline CDR1 and CDR2: MNHEY and SVGAGI. There are 12 residues in the CDR3. The CDR3 DNA follows: TGTGCCAGCAGTTCGCCTCGAGATACGCAGTATTTT. Protein sequence: CASSSPRDTQYF.

The chain carries TRBV3-1 (or the pseudogene TRBV3-2) and TRBJ2-1; a weak D match, TRBD1 (5 bases). CDR3 length: 15 amino acids. Trimming shortened V by 1 base and J by 1 base, and 8 bases separated the two germline ends. Germline-derived CDR1 and CDR2 are LGHDT and YNNKEL (reference sequence). The CDR3 DNA reads TGTGCCAGCAGCCAAGGAAGGGGTTCCTACAATGAGCAGTTCTTC. It codes for CASSQGRGSYNEQFF.

This rearrangement joins TRBV12-3 or TRBV12-4 to TRBJ2-1; D remains unclear. V was pared by 6 bases and J by 7 bases, with 13 bases between. This CDR3 is 13 amino acids long. The CDR3 DNA reads as TGTGCCAGCAGCCATGACCTGGGGAATGAGCAGTTCTTC. Translating it yields CASSHDLGNEQFF.

This chain links TRBV15 with TRBJ1-5; 9 bases agree with TRBD1. Germline V gene lookup returns CDR1 LNHNV and CDR2 YYDKDF (reference sequence). Trimming took 0 bases from V and 11 from J; bases not matched to a gene: 5. The CDR3 consists of 14 residues. This chain's CDR3 is CATSRDRGQGAQHF. CDR3 DNA sequence: TGTGCCACCAGCAGAGACAGGGGACAGGGAGCCCAGCATTTT. The full variable domain, with the rest looked up from reference TRBV15 and TRBJ1-5, is DAMVIQNPRYQVTQFGKPVTLSCSQTLNHNVMYWYQQKSSQAPKLLFHYYDKDFNNEADTPDNFQSRRPNTSFCFLDIRSPGLGDTAMYLCATSRDRGQGAQHFGDGTRLSIL.

This sequence joins TRBV20-1 and TRBJ2-3; D is uncertain. V lost 4 bases and J 5 bases, leaving 7 bases between the germline ends. This CDR3 has 11 residues. Germline CDR1 reads DFQATT; CDR2 reads SNEGSKA (reference sequence). CDR3 protein: CSATFGDTQYF. The CDR3 coding sequence is TGCAGTGCTACTTTCGGAGATACGCAGTATTTT.

The chain is built from TRBV25-1 and TRBJ1-6; D remains unclear. CDR3 length equals 16 residues. Per the germline V gene, CDR1 is MGHDK and CDR2 is SYGVNS. V shed 1 base and J shed 1 base, with 8 bases lying between them. CDR3 bases: TGTGCCAGCAGTGAATCCCGGGGTTCCTATAATTCACCCCTCCACTTT. It encodes CASSESRGSYNSPLHF.

The chain carries TRBV18 and TRBJ2-2, with 8 bases identical to TRBD2. The CDR3 length is 15 residues. The germline V gene has CDR1 KGHSH and CDR2 LQKENI. The trim removed 4 bases at V and 6 bases at J, leaving 7 bases unmatched. The CDR3 DNA follows: TGTGCCAGCTCACGGCCGGGACTAGAAGCCGGGGAGCTGTTTTTT. This gives the protein CASSRPGLEAGELFF.

This clone was counted only a few times. This chain joins TRBV5-1 and TRBJ1-3; 9 bases line up with TRBD1. The CDR3 consists of 14 residues. Trimming took 4 bases from V and 8 from J; bases not matched to a gene: 7. Germline V gene lookup returns CDR1 SGHRS and CDR2 YFSETQ. In DNA, the CDR3 is TGCGCCAGCAGCCTGTCCCGGGACAGGGACACCATATATTTT. This gives the protein CASSLSRDRDTIYF.

The gene calls are TRBV7-2 and TRBJ2-1; 15 bases align to TRBD2. The germline V gene has CDR1 SGHTA and CDR2 FQGNSA. The CDR3 has 17 residues. The V segment lost 4 bases and the J segment 12 bases; nucleotides outside the gene matches: 13. CDR3 nucleotide sequence: TGTGCCAGCAGCTCCCAGGGGGGGACTAGCGGGAGGTTTAGGCAGTTCTTC. Translation: CASSSQGGTSGRFRQFF.

The chain recombines TRBV30 with TRBJ1-3; D ambiguous. There are 12 residues in the CDR3. CDR1 is GTSNPN, CDR2 SVGIG, per germline (reference sequence). Trimming left V 4 bases short and J 4 bases short, with 8 bases between. The CDR3 DNA reads TGTGCCTGGACAGCCTCGGGAAACACCATATATTTT. Protein product: CAWTASGNTIYF.

The rearrangement links TRBV5-4 to TRBJ2-3; a possible D gene is TRBD2 (6 bases). The V end was cut by 0 bases, the J end by 8 bases, with 16 bases between. Germline CDR1 SGHNT, CDR2 YYREEE (reference sequence). This CDR3 contains 15 residues. CDR3 protein: CASSLAVAGKGTQYF. The CDR3 DNA reads TGTGCCAGCAGCTTGGCCGTTGCGGGAAAGGGTACGCAGTATTTT.

The chain has TRBV5-1 and TRBJ1-3, with 7 bases aligning to TRBD1. The CDR3 totals 18 residues. With 0 bases clipped from V and 4 bases from J, the junction kept 13 bases outside the gene matches. The germline V gene has CDR1 SGHRS and CDR2 YFSETQ. The CDR3 region is CASSLEPRQGSYGNTIYF. As DNA, the CDR3 is TGCGCCAGCAGCTTGGAACCCCGACAGGGCAGTTACGGAAACACCATATATTTT.

This chain connects TRBV5-4 to TRBJ1-3, with TRBD1 as a possible D gene (5 bases). This CDR3 is 16 amino acids long. Germline CDR1 reads SGHNT; CDR2 reads YYREEE (reference sequence). V gave up 4 bases and J gave up 0 bases, with 14 bases separating them. The DNA of the CDR3 is TGTGCCAGCAGCCGGGACTCAGAGCCCTCTGGAAACACCATATATTTT. This gives the protein CASSRDSEPSGNTIYF.